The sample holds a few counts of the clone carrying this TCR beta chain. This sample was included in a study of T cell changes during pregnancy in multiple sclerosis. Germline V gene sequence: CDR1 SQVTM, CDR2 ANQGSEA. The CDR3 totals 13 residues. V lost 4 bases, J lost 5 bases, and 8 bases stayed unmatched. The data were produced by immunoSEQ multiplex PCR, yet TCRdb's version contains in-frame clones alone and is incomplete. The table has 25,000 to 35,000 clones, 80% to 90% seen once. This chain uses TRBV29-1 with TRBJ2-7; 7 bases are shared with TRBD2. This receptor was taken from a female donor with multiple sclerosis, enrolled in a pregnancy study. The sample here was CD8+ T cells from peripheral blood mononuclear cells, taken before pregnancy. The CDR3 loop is CSVGSGEDHEQYF. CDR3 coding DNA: TGCAGCGTTGGGAGCGGGGAGGACCACGAGCAGTACTTC.